The clone carrying this T cell receptor beta chain was seen a few times. What it binds is unknown. The assay was immunoSEQ multiplex PCR, and TCRdb's table has in-frame clones only and misses some. This table has under 80,000 clones, around four fifths appearing once. The data originate from a study of vaccination effects on CD4 cells after COVID-19. Trimming pared 1 base from V and 1 base from J, leaving 5 bases between. This CDR3 is 13 amino acids long. Per germline, CDR1 SGHRS and CDR2 YFSETQ. Before any sequencing was done, the ViraFEST assay used viral peptide pools to expand antigen-specific CD4+ T cells. When around 10 days of culture had elapsed, CD4+ T cells were isolated. Each person got two doses of an mRNA SARS-CoV-2 vaccine, BNT162b2 or mRNA-1273. Vaccinated participants had no history of SARS-CoV-2 infection and tested negative for nucleocapsid antibodies. Cultures had half their medium replaced with IL-2 medium on days 3 and 7.

The study's findings and limits: Clones of infection and vaccine origin contracted markedly late after vaccination.

Sequenced material: CD4+ T cells from PBMCs cultured with HCoV-OC43 spike peptides, taken after COVID-19 vaccination. Specified subset: HCoV-OC43 spike overlapping peptide pool stimulation. The chain links TRBV5-1 to TRBJ1-1; D unresolved. The TCR originated in a human donor who received a COVID-19 vaccine. CDR3 region: CASSLTQNTEAFF. Written as DNA, the CDR3 is TGCGCCAGCAGCTTGACTCAGAACACTGAAGCTTTCTTT. Together with reference TRBV5-1 and TRBJ1-1, the CDR3 gives the full variable domain: KAGVTQTPRYLIKTRGQQVTLSCSPISGHRSVSWYQQTPGQGLQFLFEYFSETQRNKGNFPGRFSGRQFSNSRSEMNVSTLELGDSALYLCASSLTQNTEAFFGQGTRLTVV.